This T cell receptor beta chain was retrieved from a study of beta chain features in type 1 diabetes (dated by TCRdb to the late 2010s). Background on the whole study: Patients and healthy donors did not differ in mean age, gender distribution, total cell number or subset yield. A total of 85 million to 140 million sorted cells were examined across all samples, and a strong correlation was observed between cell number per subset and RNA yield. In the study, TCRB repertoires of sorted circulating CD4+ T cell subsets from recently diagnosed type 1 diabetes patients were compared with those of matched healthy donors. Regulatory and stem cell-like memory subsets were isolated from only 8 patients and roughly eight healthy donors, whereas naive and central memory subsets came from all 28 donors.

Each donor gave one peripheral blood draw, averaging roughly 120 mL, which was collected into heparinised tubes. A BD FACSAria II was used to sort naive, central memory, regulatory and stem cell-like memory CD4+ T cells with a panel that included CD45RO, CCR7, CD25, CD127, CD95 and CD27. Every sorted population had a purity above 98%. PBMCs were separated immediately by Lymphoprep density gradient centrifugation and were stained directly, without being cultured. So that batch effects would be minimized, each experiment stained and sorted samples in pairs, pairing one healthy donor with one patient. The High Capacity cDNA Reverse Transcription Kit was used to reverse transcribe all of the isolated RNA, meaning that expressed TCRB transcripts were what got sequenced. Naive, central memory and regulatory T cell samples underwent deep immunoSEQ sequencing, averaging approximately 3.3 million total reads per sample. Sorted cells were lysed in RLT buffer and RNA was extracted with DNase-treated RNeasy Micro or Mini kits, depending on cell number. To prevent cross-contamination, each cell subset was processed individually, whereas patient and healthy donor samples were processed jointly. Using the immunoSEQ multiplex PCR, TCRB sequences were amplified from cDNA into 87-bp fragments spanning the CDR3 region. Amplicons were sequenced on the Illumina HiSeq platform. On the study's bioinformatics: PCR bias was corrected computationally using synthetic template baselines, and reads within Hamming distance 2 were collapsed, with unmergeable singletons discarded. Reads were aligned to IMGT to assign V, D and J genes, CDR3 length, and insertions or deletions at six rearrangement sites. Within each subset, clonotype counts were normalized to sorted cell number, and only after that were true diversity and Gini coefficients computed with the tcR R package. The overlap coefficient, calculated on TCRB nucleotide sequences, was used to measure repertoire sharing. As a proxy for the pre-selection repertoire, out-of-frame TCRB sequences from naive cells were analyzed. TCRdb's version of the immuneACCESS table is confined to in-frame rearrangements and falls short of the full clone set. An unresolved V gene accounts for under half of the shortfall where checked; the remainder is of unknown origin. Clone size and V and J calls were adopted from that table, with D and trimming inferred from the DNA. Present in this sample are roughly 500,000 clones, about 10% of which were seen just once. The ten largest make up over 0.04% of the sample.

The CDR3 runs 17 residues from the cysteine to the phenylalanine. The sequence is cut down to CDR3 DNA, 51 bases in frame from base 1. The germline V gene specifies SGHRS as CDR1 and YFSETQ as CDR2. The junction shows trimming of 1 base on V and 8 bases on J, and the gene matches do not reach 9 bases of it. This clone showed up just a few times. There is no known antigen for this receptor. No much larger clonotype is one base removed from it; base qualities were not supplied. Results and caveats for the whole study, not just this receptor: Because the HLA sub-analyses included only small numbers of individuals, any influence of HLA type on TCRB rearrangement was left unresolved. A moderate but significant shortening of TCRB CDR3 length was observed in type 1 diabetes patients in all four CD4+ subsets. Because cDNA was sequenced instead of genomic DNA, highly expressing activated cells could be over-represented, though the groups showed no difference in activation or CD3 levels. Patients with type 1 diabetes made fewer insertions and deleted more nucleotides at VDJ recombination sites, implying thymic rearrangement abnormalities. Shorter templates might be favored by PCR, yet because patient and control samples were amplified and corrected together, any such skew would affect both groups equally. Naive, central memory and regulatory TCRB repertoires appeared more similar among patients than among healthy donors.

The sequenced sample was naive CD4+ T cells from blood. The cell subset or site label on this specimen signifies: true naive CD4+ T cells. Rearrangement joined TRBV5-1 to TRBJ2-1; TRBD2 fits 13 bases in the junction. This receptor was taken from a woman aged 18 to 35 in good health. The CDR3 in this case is CASSLTGLAGAMDEQFF. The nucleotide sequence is TGCGCCAGCAGCTTGACTGGACTAGCGGGAGCCATGGATGAGCAGTTCTTC.